A selection of T cell receptor beta chains follows, all from one sample in a study of response to subunit inactivated influenza vaccine. Via MiXCR, TCRdb re-called the RT-PCR reads, giving one row per CDR3 protein. The profile shows about 520,000 distinct CDR3 sequences, about 25% of them singletons. Sequencing was performed on CD4+ T cells sorted from PBMCs, taken approximately 5 days after vaccination. The receptors were gathered from a man aged 45-65 years who received an inactivated influenza vaccine. Each CDR3 is given with its conserved first and last residue. The order of the fields is CDR3 length, D gene, clone size, J gene, V gene, CDR3 DNA, CDR3 protein. D genes are given only for firm matches. Only part of the rows carry a size: once, few, many, or a class if the clone is expanded.

15,NA,NA,TRBJ2-2,TRBV7-3,TGTGCCAGCAGCTTAACCGGGAGAGGCACCGGGGAGCTGTTTTTT,CASSLTGRGTGELFF
14,NA,NA,TRBJ2-7,TRBV20-1,TGCAGTGCTAATAAGGGTGTTTTCTCCTACGAGCAGTACTTC,CSANKGVFSYEQYF
12,NA,NA,TRBJ2-3,TRBV4-2,TGTGCCAGCAGCCAAAGCTTGGATACGCAGTATTTT,CASSQSLDTQYF
15,NA,few,TRBJ1-3,TRBV5-1,TGCGCCAGCAGCTTGTCCCAGCACTCTGGAAACACCATATATTTT,CASSLSQHSGNTIYF
13,NA,few,TRBJ1-2,TRBV5-1,TGCGCCAGCACCCCCGGGACGCATCAAGGCTACACCTTC,CASTPGTHQGYTF
15,NA,many,TRBJ1-5,TRBV3-1,TGTGCCAGCAGCCAAGATGGGGCAGTAAAGCAGCCCCAGCATTTT,CASSQDGAVKQPQHF
13,NA,NA,TRBJ1-5,TRBV20-1,TGCAGTGCTAGAGGAAGGGGTACTCAGCCCCAGCATTTT,CSARGRGTQPQHF
15,TRBD2,NA,TRBJ2-7,TRBV6-2/TRBV6-3,TGTGCCAGCAAGCCAGTTAGCGGGGCCGCCTACGAGCAGTACTTC,CASKPVSGAAYEQYF
15,TRBD1,NA,TRBJ1-5,TRBV5-6,TGTGCCAGCAGCCCGTCCCGGGACAGGTATCAGCCCCAGCATTTT,CASSPSRDRYQPQHF
17,TRBD1,once,TRBJ2-6,TRBV19,TGTGCCAGTCGACAGGGTAAGGCGTCTCCTGGGGCCAACGTCCTGACTTTC,CASRQGKASPGANVLTF
13,TRBD1,few,TRBJ1-2,TRBV20-1,TGCAGTGCCCCCGGACAGGGGCACTATGGCTACACCTTC,CSAPGQGHYGYTF
15,NA,NA,TRBJ1-1,TRBV4-1,TGCGCCAGCAGCCAAGAAGGGCAGGGAGACACTGAAGCTTTCTTT,CASSQEGQGDTEAFF
14,NA,NA,TRBJ2-7,TRBV12-3/TRBV12-4,TGTGCCAGCAGTTTAGCCCTCTTATCCCACGAGCAGTACTTC,CASSLALLSHEQYF
14,TRBD2,many,TRBJ2-1,TRBV29-1,TGCAGCGTTGAAGGGATAGCGGGACTGGATGAGCAGTTCTTC,CSVEGIAGLDEQFF
15,TRBD1,few,TRBJ1-1,TRBV7-9,TGTGCCAGCAGCGGAAGTCTGGGACAGGAAACTGAAGCTTTCTTT,CASSGSLGQETEAFF
15,TRBD1,few,TRBJ1-4,TRBV6-1,TGTGCCAGCACCCAGACAGGGAGAACGAATGAAAAACTGTTTTTT,CASTQTGRTNEKLFF
13,TRBD1,NA,TRBJ1-2,TRBV10-3,TGTGCCATCACGACAGGGGGCAGAGATGGCTACACCTTC,CAITTGGRDGYTF
10,NA,NA,TRBJ2-1,TRBV20-1,TGCAGTGCTTACCTGAATGAGCAGTTCTTC,CSAYLNEQFF
14,TRBD1,few,TRBJ1-1,TRBV7-2,TGTGCCAGCAGCTCCCCCCAGGGGGCGGTTCGGGCTTTCTTT,CASSSPQGAVRAFF
13,NA,NA,TRBJ2-7,TRBV7-9,TGTGCCAGCAGCTTAGGGAGTGGGGACGAGCAGTACTTC,CASSLGSGDEQYF
16,TRBD1,NA,TRBJ1-4,TRBV20-1,TGCAGTGCTAGAGATCCGAAGGGACAGGGGGTTGGAAAACTGTTTTTT,CSARDPKGQGVGKLFF
14,NA,few,TRBJ2-1,TRBV5-1,TGCGCCAGCAGCTTGGAGGTAGACCGCAATGAGCAGTTCTTC,CASSLEVDRNEQFF
14,TRBD1,NA,TRBJ1-1,TRBV12-3/TRBV12-4,TGTGCCAGCACCCAACAGGGGCGCAGCACTGAAGCTTTCTTT,CASTQQGRSTEAFF
17,NA,NA,TRBJ2-3,TRBV7-9,TGTGCCAGCAGTCTTCCGGCGTACCGTACTAGCACAGATACGCAGTATTTT,CASSLPAYRTSTDTQYF
14,TRBD2,NA,TRBJ2-1,TRBV7-9,TGTGCCAGCAGCTCCTACCGACTAGCAGAAGAGCAGTTCTTC,CASSSYRLAEEQFF
16,NA,few,TRBJ2-1,TRBV29-1,TGCAGCGTTGAAGAGGTCAGGACCGTCATCGGGAATGAGCAGTTCTTC,CSVEEVRTVIGNEQFF
12,TRBD2,NA,TRBJ2-1,TRBV20-1,TGCAGTGCTAGAGGACTAGCCTATGAGCAGTTCTTC,CSARGLAYEQFF
14,TRBD1,NA,TRBJ1-2,TRBV20-1,TGCAGTGCTTCCGGGACAGGGGGCGCCTATGGCTACACCTTC,CSASGTGGAYGYTF
15,TRBD2,NA,TRBJ2-7,TRBV3-1,TGTGCCAGCAGCCCAGGGACTAGCGGAAACTACGAGCAGTACTTC,CASSPGTSGNYEQYF
15,NA,few,TRBJ2-5,TRBV5-5,TGTGCCAGCAGCTCCCGGACCGGTGGGAAAGAGACCCAGTACTTC,CASSSRTGGKETQYF
16,NA,NA,TRBJ2-1,TRBV12-3/TRBV12-4,TGTGCCAGCAGTTTATCCCCCTGGGGGCTTAAGAATGAGCAGTTCTTC,CASSLSPWGLKNEQFF
14,NA,few,TRBJ2-7,TRBV5-1,TGCGCCAGTAAACACACCTCCGGACAGTACGAGCAGTACTTC,CASKHTSGQYEQYF
12,TRBD1,many,TRBJ1-4,TRBV7-9,TGTGCCAGCAGCAGACAGGGAGAAAAACTGTTTTTT,CASSRQGEKLFF
14,NA,few,TRBJ1-1,TRBV5-1,TGCGCCAGCAGCTTGGAGGCAGGAACTCGAGAAGCTTTCTTT,CASSLEAGTREAFF